Listed below are T cell receptor beta chains from one sample, sequenced in a study of blood T cell repertoires in COVID-19. Assay: immunoSEQ multiplex PCR; the TCRdb copy retains only in-frame clones and omits some. The sample holds more than 150,000 clones; approximately 80% are singletons and the top ten take roughly a sixth. Material for sequencing was PBMCs or T cells enriched from blood (not recorded which). These receptors were obtained from a woman aged 45-65 years who had recovered from COVID-19. The CDR3 runs from the conserved cysteine through the conserved F or W. The D gene is left open where the match is weak. Clone size is shown for a subset of rows, as once, few, many or a class of expanded clone.

D	J	size	V	CDR3	DNA
.	TRBJ2-2	.	TRBV11-2	CASSPQGSGELFF	TGTGCCAGCAGCCCTCAGGGGTCCGGGGAGCTGTTTTTT
.	TRBJ2-7	.	TRBV3-1/TRBV3-2	CASSQGSYEQYF	TGTGCCAGCAGCCAGGGGAGTTACGAGCAGTACTTC
TRBD2	TRBJ2-5	.	TRBV7-2	CASSLNGREPQETQYF	TGTGCCAGCAGCTTAAACGGGCGGGAGCCCCAAGAGACCCAGTACTTC
.	TRBJ1-3	.	TRBV9	CASSVEAQGYGNTIYF	TGTGCCAGCAGCGTAGAGGCACAGGGATACGGAAACACCATATATTTT
TRBD1	TRBJ1-2	.	TRBV5-1	CASSLAQGASYGYTF	TGCGCCAGCAGCTTGGCGCAGGGGGCTAGCTATGGCTACACCTTC
TRBD2	TRBJ2-3	once	TRBV5-1	CASSLGGLAKGEDTQYF	TGCGCCAGCAGCTTGGGAGGACTAGCCAAAGGGGAAGATACGCAGTATTTT
.	TRBJ2-2	.	TRBV5-4	CASSFVSRSRMRAGELFF	TGTGCCAGCAGCTTCGTCTCCCGATCACGTATGAGGGCCGGGGAGCTGTTTTTT
.	TRBJ2-1	once	TRBV3-1/TRBV3-2	CASSQELGFYNEQFF	TGTGCCAGCAGCCAAGAACTAGGGTTCTACAATGAGCAGTTCTTC
TRBD2	TRBJ2-1	.	TRBV30	CAWKGLAGGPGGNEQFF	TGTGCCTGGAAGGGTCTAGCGGGAGGGCCAGGGGGCAATGAGCAGTTCTTC
TRBD2	TRBJ2-6	.	TRBV3-1/TRBV3-2	CASSQGGSSGANVLTF	TGTGCCAGCAGCCAGGGGGGGAGCTCTGGGGCCAACGTCCTGACTTTC
.	TRBJ1-3	.	TRBV30	CAWSPGGGYSGNTIYF	TGTGCCTGGAGTCCAGGCGGGGGGTACTCTGGAAACACCATATATTTT
.	TRBJ2-5	.	TRBV5-4	CASSLGGRQETQYF	TGTGCCAGCAGCCTGGGGGGCCGGCAGGAGACCCAGTACTTC
.	TRBJ2-1	.	TRBV7-2	CASSLEEGWNEQFF	TGTGCCAGCAGCTTAGAGGAGGGCTGGAATGAGCAGTTCTTC
.	TRBJ1-5	.	TRBV29-1	CSVGWAPNQPQHF	TGCAGCGTTGGATGGGCACCAAATCAGCCCCAGCATTTT
.	TRBJ2-7	.	TRBV7-9	CASSLAPGEQYF	TGTGCCAGCAGCTTGGCCCCAGGCGAGCAGTACTTC
.	TRBJ1-2	.	TRBV4-1	CASSQTSAYGYTF	TGCGCCAGCAGCCAAACATCCGCTTATGGCTACACCTTC
TRBD2	TRBJ2-1	.	TRBV6-4	CASSDRTSGKNEQFF	TGTGCCAGCAGTGATAGGACTAGCGGGAAGAATGAGCAGTTCTTC
TRBD1	TRBJ1-4	few	TRBV19	CASSRDSEHEKLFF	TGTGCCAGTAGTCGGGACAGCGAACATGAAAAACTGTTTTTT
.	TRBJ2-1	.	TRBV5-1	CASSPGGALGEQFF	TGCGCCAGCAGCCCAGGAGGAGCGTTGGGTGAGCAGTTCTTC
TRBD1	TRBJ2-5	.	TRBV28	CASKLTGGLETQYF	TGTGCCAGCAAACTAACAGGGGGCCTAGAGACCCAGTACTTC
.	TRBJ2-7	few	TRBV5-5	CASSLAYPGSYEQYF	TGTGCCAGCAGCTTGGCCTACCCAGGGTCCTACGAGCAGTACTTC
.	TRBJ1-1	many	TRBV5-6	CASNRNTEAFF	TGTGCCAGCAACAGGAACACTGAAGCTTTCTTT
TRBD1	TRBJ2-6	.	TRBV19	CASSHREQGARGANVLTF	TGTGCCAGTAGCCACAGGGAACAGGGGGCGCGAGGGGCCAACGTCCTGACTTTC
.	TRBJ1-4	.	TRBV19	CASSTLRGTGNEKLFF	TGTGCCAGTAGTACCCTCCGGGGGACGGGTAATGAAAAACTGTTTTTT
.	TRBJ2-3	once	TRBV5-4	CASSFDGRADTQYF	TGTGCCAGCAGCTTCGATGGTCGCGCAGATACGCAGTATTTT
TRBD1	TRBJ2-7	.	TRBV28	CASSSDRDEQYF	TGTGCCAGCAGTTCCGACAGGGACGAGCAGTACTTC
TRBD2	TRBJ2-3	.	TRBV5-1	CASSISGRADTQYF	TGCGCCAGCAGTATCTCTGGGAGGGCAGATACGCAGTATTTT